These 16 T cell receptor beta chains originate from one sample sequenced in a study of metastatic and nonmetastatic thyroid tumors. MiXCR re-clonotyped the PCR reads for TCRdb. The sample yields 45,000 or so clones, roughly 3.9% seen once. Not a single patient had been given any form of treatment at any point before undergoing thyroid surgery. The source material was blood. These receptors were taken from a female donor with papillary thyroid cancer or a benign thyroid nodule (not recorded which). Some clones in this sample may be carry-over from other donors' samples.

This clone was counted at least ten times. The chain links TRBV6-1 to TRBJ2-7; D gene uncertain. V lost 7 bases and J lost 2, with 15 bases in between. Germline V gene data show CDR1 as MNHNS and CDR2 as SASEGT. The CDR3 length is 14 residues. The DNA for the CDR3 is TGTGCCAGCACTGCCCAAGCCTCTCCCTACGAGCAGTACTTC. Amino acid sequence: CASTAQASPYEQYF.

At least ten counts were recorded for this clone. The CDR3 is CASSVGGSGTDTQYF. The CDR3 nucleotides read TGTGCCAGCAGCGTAGGCGGGAGTGGCACAGATACGCAGTATTTT. This rearrangement joins TRBV9 to TRBJ2-3, with 7 positions matching TRBD2. V shed 0 bases, J shed 1 base, and the junction held 2 bases outside the gene matches. This CDR3 spans 15 amino acids. The V gene's germline CDR1 is SGDLS and CDR2 YYNGEE.

This clone was observed a few times. It may be a read error: a sequence one base away is much more abundant. The V gene is TRBV19, the J gene TRBJ2-5; D ambiguous. CDR3 length: 13 amino acids. Germline V gene data show CDR1 as LNHDA and CDR2 as SQIVND (reference sequence). The DNA of the CDR3 is TGTGCCAGTACCCCAACCGGGCGAGAGACCGAGTACTTC. This sequence encodes CASTPTGRETEYF.

The gene calls are TRBV6-5 and TRBJ1-3; D call uncertain. The germline V gene has CDR1 MNHEY and CDR2 SVGAGI. The CDR3 spans 16 residues. V was trimmed by 0 bases and J by 0 bases, leaving 9 bases between them. The CDR3 loop reads CASSYSSVCSGNTIYF. The DNA of the CDR3 is TGTGCCAGCAGTTACTCGAGCGTCTGCTCTGGAAACACCATATATTTT.

The chain uses TRBV30 and TRBJ1-2, with D unresolved. The germline CDR1 and CDR2 sequences are GTSNPN and SVGIG (reference sequence). The CDR3 extends over 15 amino acids. Trimming left V 1 base short and J 1 base short, with 13 bases between. The CDR3 DNA reads TGTGCCTGGAGTGGGCTGTTGACGGTTAACTATGGCTACACCTTC. As protein: CAWSGLLTVNYGYTF.

The chain combines TRBV6-5 with TRBJ1-2, with TRBD1 matching 8 bases. Germline V lookup: CDR1 MNHEY, CDR2 SVGAGI. The V gene end was trimmed by 4 bases and the J gene end by 8 bases; junction bases not matched to a gene: 9. The CDR3 sequence is 14 residues long. The CDR3: CASSLYRGKRGYTF. DNA of the CDR3: TGTGCCAGCAGTTTATACAGGGGGAAGAGAGGCTACACCTTC.

The chain recombines TRBV12-3 or TRBV12-4 with TRBJ1-1; D is perhaps TRBD1 (5 bases). This CDR3 comprises 18 residues. Trimming removed 6 bases at V and 9 bases at J, with 32 bases between. CDR3 amino acids: CASSHWDVFGSLQFQAFF. The CDR3 bases are TGTGCCAGCAGCCACTGGGACGTCTTCGGGAGTCTTCAGTTCCAAGCTTTCTTT.

The sample holds many counts of this clone. The gene calls are TRBV30 and TRBJ2-3, with D uncertain. The CDR3 consists of 12 residues. The V gene lost 0 bases and the J gene lost 0 bases, with 1 base spanning the gap. Germline-derived CDR1 and CDR2 are GTSNPN and SVGIG (reference sequence). The DNA of the CDR3 is TGTGCCTGGAGTGTAAGCACAGATACGCAGTATTTT. Residues: CAWSVSTDTQYF.

J is TRBJ2-7 and V is TRBV28, with D hard to call. Germline CDR1 is MDHEN and CDR2 is SYDVKM. The CDR3 is 13 residues long. V dropped 2 bases and J dropped 3 bases, with 8 bases sitting between them. CDR3 region: CASSLNMNYEQYF. CDR3 nucleotide sequence: TGTGCCAGCAGTTTAAACATGAACTACGAGCAGTACTTC. Complete variable domain (other parts from reference TRBV28 and TRBJ2-7): DVKVTQSSRYLVKRTGEKVFLECVQDMDHENMFWYRQDPGLGLRLIYFSYDVKMKEKGDIPEGYSVSREKKERFSLILESASTNQTSMYLCASSLNMNYEQYFGPGTRLTVT.

Note on this clone: A read error may be the cause here, since a much bigger clone is one base away. The rearrangement links TRBV3-1 to TRBJ2-7; the match to TRBD1 covers 10 bases. The trim removed 4 bases at V and 9 bases at J, leaving 9 bases unmatched. The CDR3 contains 14 residues. Germline-derived CDR1 and CDR2 are LGHDT and YNNKEL (reference sequence). DNA of the CDR3: TGTGCCAGCAGCCGACAGGGGGCGGACGACGGGCAGTACTTC. Protein product: CASSRQGADDGQYF.

Notes on this clone: It is likely a read error, because the conserved phenylalanine at the end of the CDR3 is missing. The rearrangement uses TRBV20-1 and TRBJ2-7; D call uncertain. This CDR3 has 14 amino acids. Germline CDR1 and CDR2: DFQATT and SNEGSKA (reference sequence). The CDR3 protein is CSASDLASTYAQYC. CDR3 coding DNA: TGCAGTGCTAGCGATCTCGCCAGCACCTACGCGCAGTACTGC.

The table lists this clone with many counts. The J gene is TRBJ1-6, the V gene TRBV7-2, with a weak D call TRBD1 (5 bases). Trimming left V 5 bases short and J 7 bases short, with 9 bases between. CDR3 length equals 13 residues. Germline CDR1 SGHTA, CDR2 FQGNSA. CDR3 DNA sequence: TGTGCCAGCAGCATATGGACAAATTCACCCCTCCACTTT. Translating it yields CASSIWTNSPLHF.

Many counts were recorded for this clone. The chain recombines TRBV20-1 with TRBJ2-1; TRBD2 aligns across 9 bases. CDR3 size: 17 residues. V gave up 0 bases and J gave up 10 bases; unmatched junction bases: 16. CDR1 DFQATT and CDR2 SNEGSKA come from the germline V gene (reference sequence). The DNA for the CDR3 is TGCAGTGCTAGAGATCCGAGAGGGCGGGAGGGCCCCGGGGAGCAGTTCTTC. The encoded protein is CSARDPRGREGPGEQFF.

V and J are TRBV7-2 and TRBJ1-6; no firm D call. The germline CDR1 and CDR2 sequences are SGHTA and FQGNSA. V lost 6 bases and J lost 3, with 9 bases in between. The CDR3 spans 14 residues. CDR3 nucleotides: TGTGCCAGCAGTCCAGCGTTCTATAATTCACCCCTCCACTTT. Protein product: CASSPAFYNSPLHF.

This clone was observed at least ten times. The chain couples TRBV28 to TRBJ2-3; D might be TRBD1 or TRBD2, each matching 5 bases. This CDR3 is built from 14 residues. CDR1 is MDHEN, CDR2 SYDVKM, per germline. Trimming removed 5 bases from V and 2 bases from J, with 11 bases in between. CDR3 sequence reads: CASSPGTNTDTQYF. The CDR3, as DNA: TGTGCCAGCAGTCCCGGGACCAACACAGATACGCAGTATTTT.

This clone came up many times. The sample holds other DNA sequences that translate to the same CDR3. The chain carries TRBV7-2 and TRBJ2-3, with 8 bases that match TRBD2. There are 18 residues in the CDR3. Trimming at V came to 7 bases and at J to 1 base, leaving 16 bases not matched to a gene. Germline values: CDR1 SGHTA, CDR2 FQGNSA. The CDR3 is CASMDLSGTKGRTDTQYF. DNA for the CDR3: TGTGCCAGCATGGATCTTAGCGGGACGAAAGGCCGCACAGATACGCAGTATTTT.